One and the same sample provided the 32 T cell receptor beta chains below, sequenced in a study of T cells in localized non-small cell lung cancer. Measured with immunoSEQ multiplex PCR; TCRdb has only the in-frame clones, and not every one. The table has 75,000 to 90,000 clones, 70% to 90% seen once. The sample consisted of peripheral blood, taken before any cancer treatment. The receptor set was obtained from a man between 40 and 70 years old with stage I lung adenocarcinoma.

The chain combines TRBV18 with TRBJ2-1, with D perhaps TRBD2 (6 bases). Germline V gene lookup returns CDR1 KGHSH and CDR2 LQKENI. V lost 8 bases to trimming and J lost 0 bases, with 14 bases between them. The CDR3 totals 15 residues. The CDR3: CASRGAGISYNEQFF. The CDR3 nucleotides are TGTGCCAGCCGCGGCGCGGGGATCTCCTACAATGAGCAGTTCTTC.

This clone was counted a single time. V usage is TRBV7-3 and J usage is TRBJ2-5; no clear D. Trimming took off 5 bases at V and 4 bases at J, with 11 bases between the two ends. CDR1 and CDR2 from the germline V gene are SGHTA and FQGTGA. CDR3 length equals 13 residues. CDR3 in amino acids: CASSEIGGETQYF. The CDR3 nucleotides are TGTGCCAGCAGCGAGATAGGCGGAGAGACCCAGTACTTC.

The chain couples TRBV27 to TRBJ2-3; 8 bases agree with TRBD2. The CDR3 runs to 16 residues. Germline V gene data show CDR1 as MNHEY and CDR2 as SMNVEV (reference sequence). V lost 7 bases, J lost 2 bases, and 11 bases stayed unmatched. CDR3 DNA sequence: TGTGCCAGCACCCGTCGGCCTAGCGGGCCCACAGATACGCAGTATTTT. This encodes CASTRRPSGPTDTQYF.

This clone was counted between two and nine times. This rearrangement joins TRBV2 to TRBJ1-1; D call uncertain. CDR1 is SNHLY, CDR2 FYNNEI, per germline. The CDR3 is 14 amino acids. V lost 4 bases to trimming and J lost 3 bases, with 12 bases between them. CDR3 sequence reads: CASSAFGGDTEAFF. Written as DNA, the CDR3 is TGTGCCAGCAGTGCCTTCGGTGGGGACACTGAAGCTTTCTTT.

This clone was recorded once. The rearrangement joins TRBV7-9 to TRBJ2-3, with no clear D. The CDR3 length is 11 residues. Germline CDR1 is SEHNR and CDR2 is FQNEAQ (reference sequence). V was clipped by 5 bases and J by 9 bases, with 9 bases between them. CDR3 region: CASSPKDTQYF. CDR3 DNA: TGTGCCAGCAGCCCCAAGGACACGCAGTATTTT.

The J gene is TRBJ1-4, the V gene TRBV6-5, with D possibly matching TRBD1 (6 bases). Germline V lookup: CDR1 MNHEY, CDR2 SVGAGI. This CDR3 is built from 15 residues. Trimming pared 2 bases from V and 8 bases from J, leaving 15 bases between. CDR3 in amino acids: CASSYGGGAREKLFF. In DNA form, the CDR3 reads TGTGCCAGCAGTTACGGAGGGGGGGCTAGGGAAAAACTGTTTTTT.

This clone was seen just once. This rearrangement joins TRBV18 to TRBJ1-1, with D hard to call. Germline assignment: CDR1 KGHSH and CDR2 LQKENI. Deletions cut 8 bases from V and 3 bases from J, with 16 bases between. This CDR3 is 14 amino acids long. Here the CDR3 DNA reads TGTGCCAGCACCCGTCGACGGCCGGACACTGAAGCTTTCTTT. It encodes CASTRRRPDTEAFF.

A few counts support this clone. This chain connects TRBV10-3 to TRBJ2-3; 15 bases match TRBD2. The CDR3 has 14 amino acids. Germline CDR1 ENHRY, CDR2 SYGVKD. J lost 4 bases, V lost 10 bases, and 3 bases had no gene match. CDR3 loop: CATRTSGGADTQYF. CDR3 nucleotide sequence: TGTGCCACACGGACTAGCGGGGGGGCAGATACGCAGTATTTT.

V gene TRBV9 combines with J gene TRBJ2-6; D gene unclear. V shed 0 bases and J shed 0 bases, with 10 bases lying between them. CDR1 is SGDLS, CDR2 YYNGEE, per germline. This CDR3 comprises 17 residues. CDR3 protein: CASSVGPPYSGANVLTF. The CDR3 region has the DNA TGTGCCAGCAGCGTAGGTCCCCCATACTCTGGGGCCAACGTCCTGACTTTC.

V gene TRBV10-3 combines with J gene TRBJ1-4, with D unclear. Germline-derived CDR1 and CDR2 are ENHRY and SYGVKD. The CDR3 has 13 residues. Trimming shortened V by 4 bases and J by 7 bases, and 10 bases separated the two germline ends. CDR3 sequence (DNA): TGTGCCATCAGTGTTGTCGACGGTGAAAAACTGTTTTTT. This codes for CAISVVDGEKLFF.

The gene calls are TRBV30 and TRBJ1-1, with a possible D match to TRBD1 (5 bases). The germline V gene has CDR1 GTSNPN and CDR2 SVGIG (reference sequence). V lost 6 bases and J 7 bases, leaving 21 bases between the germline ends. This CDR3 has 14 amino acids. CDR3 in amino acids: CACIPSGTRVEAFF. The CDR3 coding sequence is TGTGCCTGTATCCCGTCTGGGACCCGAGTTGAAGCTTTCTTT. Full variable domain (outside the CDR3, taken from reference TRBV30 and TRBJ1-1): SQTIHQWPATLVQPVGSPLSLECTVEGTSNPNLYWYRQAAGRGLQLLFYSVGIGQISSEVPQNLSASRPQDRQFILSSKKLLLSDSGFYLCACIPSGTRVEAFFGQGTRLTVV.

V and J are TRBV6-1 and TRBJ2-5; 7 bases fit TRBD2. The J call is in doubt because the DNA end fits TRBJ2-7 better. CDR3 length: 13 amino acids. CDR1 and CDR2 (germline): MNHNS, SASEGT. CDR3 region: CASKGWEGYEQYF. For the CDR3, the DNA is TGTGCCAGCAAGGGGTGGGAGGGGTACGAGCAGTACTTC.

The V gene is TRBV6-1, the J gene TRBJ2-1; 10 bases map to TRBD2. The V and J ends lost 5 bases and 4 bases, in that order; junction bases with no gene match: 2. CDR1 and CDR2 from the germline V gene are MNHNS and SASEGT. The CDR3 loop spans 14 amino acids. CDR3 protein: CASSSAGGYNEQFF. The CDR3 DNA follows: TGTGCCAGCAGTTCAGCGGGAGGGTACAATGAGCAGTTCTTC.

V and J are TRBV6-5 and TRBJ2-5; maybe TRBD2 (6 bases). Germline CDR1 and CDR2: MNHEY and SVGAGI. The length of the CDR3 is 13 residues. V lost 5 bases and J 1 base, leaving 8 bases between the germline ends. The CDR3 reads CASSRTIQETQYF. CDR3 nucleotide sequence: TGTGCCAGCAGTCGGACTATCCAAGAGACCCAGTACTTC.

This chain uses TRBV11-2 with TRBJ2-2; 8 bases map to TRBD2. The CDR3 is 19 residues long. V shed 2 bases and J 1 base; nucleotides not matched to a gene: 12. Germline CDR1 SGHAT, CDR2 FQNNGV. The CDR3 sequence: CASSLRPGGLAGNTGELFF. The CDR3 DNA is TGTGCCAGCAGCTTAAGGCCGGGGGGGCTAGCGGGGAACACCGGGGAGCTGTTTTTT.

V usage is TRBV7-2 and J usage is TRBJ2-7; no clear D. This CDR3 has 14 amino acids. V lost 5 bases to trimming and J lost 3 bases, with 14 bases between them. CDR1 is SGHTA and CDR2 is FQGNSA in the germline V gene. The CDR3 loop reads CASSRTSGLYEQYF. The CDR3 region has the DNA TGTGCCAGCAGCCGGACGTCGGGTCTCTACGAGCAGTACTTC.

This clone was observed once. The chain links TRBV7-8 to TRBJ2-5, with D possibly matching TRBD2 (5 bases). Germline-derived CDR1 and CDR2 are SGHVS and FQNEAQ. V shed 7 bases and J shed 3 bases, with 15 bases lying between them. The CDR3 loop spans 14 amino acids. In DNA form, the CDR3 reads TGTGCCAGCAAGGTTGTTTGGGAGAAAGAGACCCAGTACTTC. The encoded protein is CASKVVWEKETQYF.

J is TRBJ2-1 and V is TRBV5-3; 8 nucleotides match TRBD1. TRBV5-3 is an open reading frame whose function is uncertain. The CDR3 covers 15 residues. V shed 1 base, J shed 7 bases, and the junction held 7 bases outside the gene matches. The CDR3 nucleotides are TGTGCCAGAAGCTTGCGCAGGGGGCCTTGGAATGAGCAGTTCTTC. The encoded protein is CARSLRRGPWNEQFF.

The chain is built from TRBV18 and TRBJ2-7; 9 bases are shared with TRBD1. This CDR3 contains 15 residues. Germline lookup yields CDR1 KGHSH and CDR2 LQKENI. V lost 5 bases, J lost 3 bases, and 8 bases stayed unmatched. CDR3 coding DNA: TGTGCCAGCTCAATGGGACAGGGACCCTACTACGAGCAGTACTTC. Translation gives CASSMGQGPYYEQYF.

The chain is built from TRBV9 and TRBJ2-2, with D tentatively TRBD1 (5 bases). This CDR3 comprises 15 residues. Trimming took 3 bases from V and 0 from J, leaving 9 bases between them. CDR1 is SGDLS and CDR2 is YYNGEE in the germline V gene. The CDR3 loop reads CASSALGANTGELFF. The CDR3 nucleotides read TGTGCCAGCAGCGCCTTAGGGGCGAACACCGGGGAGCTGTTTTTT. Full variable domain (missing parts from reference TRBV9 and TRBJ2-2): DSGVTQTPKHLITATGQRVTLRCSPRSGDLSVYWYQQSLDQGLQFLIQYYNGEERAKGNILERFSAQQFPDLHSELNLSSLELGDSALYFCASSALGANTGELFFGEGSRLTVL.

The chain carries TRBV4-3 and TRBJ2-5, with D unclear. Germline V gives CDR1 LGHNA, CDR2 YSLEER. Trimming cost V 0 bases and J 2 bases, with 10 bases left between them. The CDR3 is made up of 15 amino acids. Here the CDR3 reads CASSQDYGQQETQYF. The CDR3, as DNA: TGCGCCAGCAGCCAAGATTACGGCCAGCAAGAGACCCAGTACTTC.

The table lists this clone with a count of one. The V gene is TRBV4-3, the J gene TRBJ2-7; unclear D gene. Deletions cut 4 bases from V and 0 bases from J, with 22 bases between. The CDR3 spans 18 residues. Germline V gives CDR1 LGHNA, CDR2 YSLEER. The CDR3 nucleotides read TGCGCCAGCAGCCTCCAACGGCCGGCAGGAACCTTCTCCTACGAGCAGTACTTC. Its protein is CASSLQRPAGTFSYEQYF.

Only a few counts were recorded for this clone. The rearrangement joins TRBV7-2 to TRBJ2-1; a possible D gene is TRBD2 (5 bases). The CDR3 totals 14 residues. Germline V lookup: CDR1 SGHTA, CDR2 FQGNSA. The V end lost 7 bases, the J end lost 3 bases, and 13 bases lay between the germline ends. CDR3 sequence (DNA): TGTGCCAGCAAGGAGGACCCTAGCTACAATGAGCAGTTCTTC. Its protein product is CASKEDPSYNEQFF.

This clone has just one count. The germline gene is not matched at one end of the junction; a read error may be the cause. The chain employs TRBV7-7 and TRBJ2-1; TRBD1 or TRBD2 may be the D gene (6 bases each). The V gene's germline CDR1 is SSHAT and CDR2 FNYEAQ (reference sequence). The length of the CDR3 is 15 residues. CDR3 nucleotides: TGTGCTAGCAGCCTGACGAGGGGGGACCAGAATGAGCAGTTCTTC. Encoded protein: CASSLTRGDQNEQFF.

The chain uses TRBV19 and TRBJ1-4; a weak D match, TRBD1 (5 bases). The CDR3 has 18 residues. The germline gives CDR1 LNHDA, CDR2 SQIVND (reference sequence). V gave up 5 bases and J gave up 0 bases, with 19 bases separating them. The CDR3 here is CASSSGTGKVATNEKLFF. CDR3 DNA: TGTGCCAGTAGTTCAGGGACGGGTAAAGTTGCAACTAATGAAAAACTGTTTTTT.

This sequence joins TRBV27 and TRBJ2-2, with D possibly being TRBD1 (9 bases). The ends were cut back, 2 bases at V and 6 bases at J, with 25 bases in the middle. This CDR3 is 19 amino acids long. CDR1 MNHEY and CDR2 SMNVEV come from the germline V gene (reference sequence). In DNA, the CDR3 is TGTGCCAGCAGTTTAGCGCCGGGACAGGGTCTGCGGGGGGCCGGGGAGCTGTTTTTT. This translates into CASSLAPGQGLRGAGELFF.

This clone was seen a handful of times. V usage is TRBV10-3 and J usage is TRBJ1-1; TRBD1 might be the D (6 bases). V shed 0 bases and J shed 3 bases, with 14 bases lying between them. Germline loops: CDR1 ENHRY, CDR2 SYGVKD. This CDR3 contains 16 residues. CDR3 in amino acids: CAISESVGGPHTEAFF. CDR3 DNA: TGTGCCATCAGTGAGTCGGTCGGGGGGCCGCACACTGAAGCTTTCTTT.

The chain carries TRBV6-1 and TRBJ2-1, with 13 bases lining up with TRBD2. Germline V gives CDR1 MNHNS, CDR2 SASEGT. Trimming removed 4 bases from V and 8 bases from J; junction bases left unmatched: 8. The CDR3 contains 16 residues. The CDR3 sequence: CASSVRTSGRLDEQFF. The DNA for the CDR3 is TGTGCCAGCAGTGTTAGGACTAGCGGGAGATTGGATGAGCAGTTCTTC.

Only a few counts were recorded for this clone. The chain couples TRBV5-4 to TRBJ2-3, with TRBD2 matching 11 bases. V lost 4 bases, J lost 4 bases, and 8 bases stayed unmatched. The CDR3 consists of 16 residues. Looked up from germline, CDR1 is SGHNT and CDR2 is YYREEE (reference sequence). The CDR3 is CASSPPSGRSADTQYF. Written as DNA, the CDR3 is TGTGCCAGCAGCCCGCCTAGCGGGAGGAGCGCAGATACGCAGTATTTT.

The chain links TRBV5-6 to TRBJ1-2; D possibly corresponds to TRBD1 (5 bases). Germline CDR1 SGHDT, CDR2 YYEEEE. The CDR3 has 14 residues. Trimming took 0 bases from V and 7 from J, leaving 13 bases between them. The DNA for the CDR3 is TGTGCCAGCAGCTTGGTATTGGGGACGGGTGGCTACACCTTC. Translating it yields CASSLVLGTGGYTF.

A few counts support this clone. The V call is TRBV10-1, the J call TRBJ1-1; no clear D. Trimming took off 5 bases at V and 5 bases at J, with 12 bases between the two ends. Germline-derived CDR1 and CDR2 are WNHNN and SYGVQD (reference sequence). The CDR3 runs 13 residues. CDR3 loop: CASSSSAGTEAFF. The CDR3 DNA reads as TGCGCCAGCAGTTCTTCTGCGGGGACTGAAGCTTTCTTT.

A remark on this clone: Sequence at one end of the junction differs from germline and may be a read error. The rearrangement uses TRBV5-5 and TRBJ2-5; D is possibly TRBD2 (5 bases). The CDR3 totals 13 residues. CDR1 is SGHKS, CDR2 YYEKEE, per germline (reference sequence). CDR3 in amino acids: CASSLGGQGTQYF. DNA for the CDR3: TGTGCCAGCAGCTTGGGAGGGCAAGGGACCCAGTACTTC.